Listed below are T cell receptor beta chains from one sample, sequenced in a study of monozygotic twins with inflammatory bowel disease. From its re-call of the 5' RACE reads, TCRdb lists each CDR3 protein once, without DNA. The sample has roughly 160,000 distinct CDR3 sequences; the top ten hold 2.4%. Specimen: blood. Every receptor here comes from a human donor with ulcerative colitis or Crohn's disease, or a healthy co-twin of an affected twin (not recorded which). Both conserved end residues are part of each CDR3. Each record gives: J gene, V gene, CDR3 protein.

J gene: TRBJ1-1
V gene: TRBV12-3/TRBV12-4
CDR3 protein: CASTLWPGTEAFF

J gene: TRBJ1-5
V gene: TRBV25-1
CDR3 protein: CASSTLGQPQHF

J gene: TRBJ2-3
V gene: TRBV20-1
CDR3 protein: CSARLAGGPDTQYF

J gene: TRBJ2-7
V gene: TRBV6-5
CDR3 protein: CASSSSTRGRVSYEQYF

J gene: TRBJ1-6
V gene: TRBV6-4
CDR3 protein: CASSERSGQGDSPLHF

J gene: TRBJ1-1
V gene: TRBV5-1
CDR3 protein: CASSFQVGNTEAFF

J gene: TRBJ2-1
V gene: TRBV5-1
CDR3 protein: CASSLEAGTYNEQFF

J gene: TRBJ2-5
V gene: TRBV7-2
CDR3 protein: CASSRYGGLETQYF

J gene: TRBJ2-7
V gene: TRBV7-9
CDR3 protein: CASSFHSAEQYF

J gene: TRBJ1-3
V gene: TRBV18
CDR3 protein: CASSPSREDTIYF

J gene: TRBJ1-5
V gene: TRBV20-1
CDR3 protein: CSASKEDSNQPQHF

J gene: TRBJ2-3
V gene: TRBV24-1
CDR3 protein: CATSDFAMGHTQYF

J gene: TRBJ2-1
V gene: TRBV2
CDR3 protein: CASTPPEGRNEQFF

J gene: TRBJ2-7
V gene: TRBV28
CDR3 protein: CASRLQGAGEQYF

J gene: TRBJ2-5
V gene: TRBV11-2
CDR3 protein: CASSLEAPVTQYF

J gene: TRBJ2-2
V gene: TRBV28
CDR3 protein: CATPKLAGGPAGELFF

J gene: TRBJ1-2
V gene: TRBV12-3/TRBV12-4
CDR3 protein: CASTQTVSRDLYTF

J gene: TRBJ2-3
V gene: TRBV10-3
CDR3 protein: CAISETTGTGSTDTQYF

J gene: TRBJ2-1
V gene: TRBV5-1
CDR3 protein: CASSLYGQTSYNEQFF

J gene: TRBJ2-7
V gene: TRBV7-9
CDR3 protein: CASSSHRDPLFLEQYF

J gene: TRBJ1-1
V gene: TRBV5-1
CDR3 protein: CASSSEIWGHTEAFF

J gene: TRBJ2-1
V gene: TRBV7-3
CDR3 protein: CASSPDTGSYNEQFF